This TCR beta chain was recovered during a study of blood T cells in healthy people across ages. Overall study findings and caveats: The study found more naive CD4+ cells and higher diversity in long-lived than aged donors. A roughly linear age-dependent decrease characterized TCR beta diversity per million T cells.

This clonotype was detected a few times. The antigen remains undetermined. Germline loops: CDR1 SQVTM, CDR2 ANQGSEA. The CDR3 extends over 16 amino acids. V was pared by 4 bases and J by 8 bases, with 26 bases between. Next came a second PCR, run for about 6 to 12 cycles, which used a sample-barcoded 5' primer along with a J-beta primer mix. TCRdb ran MiXCR on the 5' RACE reads and lists one entry per CDR3 protein. This sample has 1.5 million to 2 million distinct CDR3 sequences, with roughly two fifths found just once. Every donor gave approximately 10 milliliters of peripheral blood. PBMCs numbering at least 6 million were isolated per sample.

Sequencing was done on a sample of blood. The TCR was taken from a human donor in good health. The rearrangement uses TRBV29-1 and TRBJ1-2; no clear D. CDR3 amino acids: CSVGFRSGLQLEGYTF. CDR3 nucleotide sequence: TGCAGCGTTGGGTTCCGATCGGGTCTCCAACTGGAGGGCTACACCTTC.